This TCR beta chain comes out of a study of CXCR3-negative and CXCR3-positive naive CD8 T cells. According to its frequency, this clonotype is medium-sized. Germline V CDR1 and CDR2: MDHEN, SYDVKM. This CDR3 is built from 13 residues. UMI-labeled 5' RACE yielded the TRB cDNA libraries. TCRdb reanalyzed the 5' RACE reads and collapses them to one entry per CDR3 protein, without DNA. This repertoire includes approximately 6,300 distinct CDR3 sequences. The sequence was collected from a human donor in good health. Some clones in this sample may be carry-over from other donors' samples. V usage is TRBV28 and J usage is TRBJ1-1. The sequenced sample was naive CXCR3- CD8+ T cells from blood. Noted subset: CD45RO-CCR7+CD27+CD95- naive CD8+ T cells lacking CXCR3 (TNR3-). CDR3: CASSLGGTLGAFF.